The 18 T cell receptor beta chains in this list originate from one sample, sequenced in a study of blood T cell repertoires in COVID-19. TCRdb's copy holds only in-frame clones and misses some; the assay was immunoSEQ multiplex PCR. Of 140,000 or so clones listed, around 82% are singletons. The sequenced sample consisted of peripheral blood. Source of these receptors: a human donor in a cohort sampled during active COVID-19.

This clone has a single count. The chain carries TRBV14 and TRBJ1-5; D perhaps matches TRBD1 (5 bases). The CDR3 contains 15 residues. V was clipped by 0 bases and J by 7 bases, with 13 bases between them. Germline CDR1 reads SGHDN; CDR2 reads FVKESK. The CDR3 protein is CASSQEWGGAQPQHF. The CDR3 DNA reads as TGTGCCAGCAGCCAAGAATGGGGGGGAGCCCAGCCCCAGCATTTT.

This rearrangement joins TRBV6-6 to TRBJ2-7; D is perhaps TRBD1 (5 bases). V lost 2 bases to trimming and J lost 0 bases, with 11 bases between them. Germline CDR1 MNHNY, CDR2 SVGAGI (reference sequence). This CDR3 has 15 amino acids. The CDR3 nucleotides read TGTGCCAGCAGTTACGTAGCAGGGCCCTCCTACGAGCAGTACTTC. Amino acids: CASSYVAGPSYEQYF.

The V and J genes are TRBV2 and TRBJ1-1; D not certain. This CDR3 spans 13 amino acids. From germline, CDR1 is SNHLY and CDR2 FYNNEI. Trimming stripped 8 bases from V and 1 base from J, with 11 bases between. CDR3 bases: TGTGCCAGCGGGCGCGGAGGGAACACTGAAGCTTTCTTT. The encoded protein is CASGRGGNTEAFF.

V gene TRBV7-3 combines with J gene TRBJ2-3; TRBD1 matches at 9 bases. Germline loops: CDR1 SGHTA, CDR2 FQGTGA. The CDR3 length is 14 residues. Unmatched junction bases numbered 1, after V lost 5 bases and J lost 1 base. CDR3 sequence reads: CASSRDRGTDTQYF. The CDR3 nucleotides read TGTGCCAGCAGCCGGGACAGGGGCACAGATACGCAGTATTTT.

The gene calls are TRBV19 and TRBJ2-2; tentative D call: TRBD1 (5 bases). Germline V gives CDR1 LNHDA, CDR2 SQIVND (reference sequence). This CDR3 region has 14 residues. V was trimmed by 3 bases and J by 4 bases, leaving 9 bases between them. The DNA of the CDR3 is TGTGCCAGTAGTATCAGACAGACCACCGGGGAGCTGTTTTTT. Its protein is CASSIRQTTGELFF.

This chain joins TRBV12-3 or TRBV12-4 and TRBJ1-2; TRBD1 aligns across 9 bases. Trimming cost V 6 bases and J 6 bases; bases outside gene matches: 5. This CDR3 has 13 amino acids. CDR3 loop: CASSRGQGHGYTF. CDR3 DNA: TGTGCCAGCAGCCGGGGACAGGGACATGGCTACACCTTC.

The chain links TRBV28 to TRBJ1-2; 7 bases are shared with TRBD1. J was trimmed by 0 bases and V by 6 bases; bases with no gene match: 16. The CDR3 runs 18 residues. Per germline, CDR1 MDHEN and CDR2 SYDVKM. The DNA for the CDR3 is TGTGCCAGCAGCTGGGACAGATTTACGAGGGGGTCTAACTATGGCTACACCTTC. Translating gives CASSWDRFTRGSNYGYTF.

This chain uses TRBV19 with TRBJ1-2; the match to TRBD1 covers 8 bases. The CDR3 sequence is 14 residues long. V lost 3 bases and J lost 6; bases outside the gene matches: 6. Germline CDR1 and CDR2: LNHDA and SQIVND (reference sequence). The CDR3 is CASSMWQGANGYTF. CDR3 DNA: TGTGCCAGTAGTATGTGGCAGGGGGCAAATGGCTACACCTTC.

This chain links TRBV19 with TRBJ1-4, with 9 bases that match TRBD1. Germline V gene data show CDR1 as LNHDA and CDR2 as SQIVND (reference sequence). Trimming cost V 6 bases and J 7 bases; bases outside gene matches: 3. The CDR3 has 13 residues. CDR3 in DNA: TGTGCCAGTAGAGTGGACAGGGGTGAAAAACTGTTTTTT. Translated, it gives CASRVDRGEKLFF.

J is TRBJ2-3 and V is TRBV20-1, with D possibly being TRBD2 (7 bases). The CDR3 has 19 residues. Germline V lookup: CDR1 DFQATT, CDR2 SNEGSKA (reference sequence). V lost 3 bases and J lost 2, with 27 bases in between. The CDR3 sequence is CSASTSKRGHRLLTDTQYF. For the CDR3, the DNA is TGCAGTGCTAGTACCTCAAAGCGGGGACATCGTCTCCTCACAGATACGCAGTATTTT.

In this sample, this clone turned up a few times. The rearrangement links TRBV3-1 (or the pseudogene TRBV3-2) to TRBJ2-7; the match to TRBD2 covers 7 bases. Germline CDR1 LGHDT, CDR2 YNNKEL (reference sequence). The V gene end was trimmed by 0 bases and the J gene end by 7 bases; junction bases not matched to a gene: 3. The CDR3 contains 13 residues. The CDR3 loop is CASSQDRGGEQYF. CDR3 DNA: TGTGCCAGCAGCCAAGACCGGGGAGGGGAGCAGTACTTC.

The chain joins TRBV11-2 to TRBJ1-2, with 9 bases matching TRBD1. This CDR3 spans 14 amino acids. Germline CDR1 and CDR2: SGHAT and FQNNGV. J was trimmed by 4 bases and V by 5 bases; bases with no gene match: 5. The CDR3 DNA reads as TGTGCCAGCAGCGGCCGGGACAGGGTCTATGGCTACACCTTC. Translation gives CASSGRDRVYGYTF.

The rearrangement uses TRBV23-1 and TRBJ2-7, with TRBD1 matching over 11 bases. TRBV23-1 qualifies as an ORF whose function is uncertain. This CDR3 contains 16 residues. The ends lost 0 bases at V and 13 bases at J; junction bases unmatched: 14. The CDR3 coding sequence is TGCGCCAGCAGTCAATCCCCTGGCCCGGACAGGGGGCGCGTATACTTC. Its protein product is CASSQSPGPDRGRVYF.

The gene calls are TRBV19 and TRBJ2-3; no reliable D call. The ends were cut back, 3 bases at V and 10 bases at J, with 11 bases in the middle. The CDR3 is 12 amino acids. The germline V gene encodes CDR1 LNHDA and CDR2 SQIVND (reference sequence). The CDR3 coding sequence is TGTGCCAGTAGTATCGGAGCCCCTCCGCAGTATTTT. The encoded protein is CASSIGAPPQYF.

In its sample, this clone was seen once. The chain combines TRBV3-1 (or the pseudogene TRBV3-2) with TRBJ1-6; TRBD1 matches at 9 bases. The CDR3 runs to 15 residues. Germline CDR1 is LGHDT and CDR2 is YNNKEL (reference sequence). V gave up 1 base and J gave up 10 bases; unmatched junction bases: 5. The CDR3 region has the DNA TGTGCCAGCAGCCAAGGGGGACAGGGCGCATCACCCCTCCACTTT. It translates to CASSQGGQGASPLHF.

The J gene is TRBJ1-5, the V gene TRBV6-5; TRBD1 might be the D (5 bases). The germline V and J ends were trimmed by 7 bases and 7 bases, with 14 bases remaining between them. The V gene's germline CDR1 is MNHEY and CDR2 SVGAGI. The CDR3 sequence is 13 residues long. The CDR3 loop is CASTKGAVQPQHF. In DNA, the CDR3 is TGTGCCAGCACGAAAGGGGCTGTGCAGCCCCAGCATTTT.

The genes are TRBV6-5 and TRBJ1-4, with TRBD1 as a possible D gene (6 bases). Germline CDR1 is MNHEY and CDR2 is SVGAGI. The CDR3 runs 12 residues. The V gene lost 2 bases and the J gene lost 8 bases, with 6 bases spanning the gap. The chain's CDR3 is CASSYGGEKLFF. CDR3 nucleotides: TGTGCCAGCAGTTACGGGGGCGAAAAACTGTTTTTT.

This rearrangement joins TRBV14 to TRBJ2-3, with TRBD1 matching over 11 bases. V gave up 6 bases and J gave up 5 bases; unmatched junction bases: 13. Germline V gene data show CDR1 as SGHDN and CDR2 as FVKESK. The CDR3 length is 17 residues. In nucleotides, the CDR3 is TGTGCCAGCAGTCTCGGGAAGGACAGGGGGCACGGAGATACGCAGTATTTT. Its translation is CASSLGKDRGHGDTQYF. Full variable domain (outside the CDR3, taken from reference TRBV14 and TRBJ2-3): EAGVTQFPSHSVIEKGQTVTLRCDPISGHDNLYWYRRVMGKEIKFLLHFVKESKQDESGMPNNRFLAERTGGTYSTLKVQPAELEDSGVYFCASSLGKDRGHGDTQYFGPGTRLTVL.